This T cell receptor beta chain is drawn from a study of shared clonotypes between healthy human individuals. Turning to the study itself: There were three CD4 naive, three CD4 memory, two CD8 naive and one CD8 memory plates per donor. Findings and limits, study-wide: Rarefaction showed that sequencing of sorted subsets was incomplete (despite large depth).

As for this clone: Its target is not known.

Profiled with immunoSEQ multiplex PCR; TCRdb holds only in-frame clones, not every one. The sample has about 690,000 clones; less than 95% are singletons. The source is a young man in good health. Some clones in this sample may be carry-over from other donors' samples. The sample comprised memory CD8+ T cells from PBMCs. Subset specified: CD45RO+ cells pooled with CCR7-negative TemRA cells.

The CDR3 DNA reads TGCGCCAGCAGCCAAGACGTGGGCGAAGGGGCCAACGTCCTGACTTTC. Encoded protein: CASSQDVGEGANVLTF. The chain links TRBV4-1 to TRBJ2-6; D is undetermined. V was pared by 0 bases and J by 4 bases, with 10 bases between. The germline CDR1 and CDR2 sequences are MGHRA and YSYEKL. The CDR3 extends over 16 amino acids.